This T cell receptor beta chain was documented in a study of blood T cell repertoires in COVID-19. At the level of the study: Nucleic acid was either cDNA or gDNA, and it came from T cells, B-cell-depleted T cells, or PBMCs.

This CDR3 region has 12 residues. Trimming left V 6 bases short and J 4 bases short, with 10 bases between. From germline, CDR1 is MNHEY and CDR2 SVGAGI. Authors' methods: Using reference gene primer amplification, nucleated cell counts were estimated. Using immunoSEQ multiplex PCR, the repertoire was profiled, and TCRdb retains in-frame clones only, with some absent. V and J calls and clone size follow that table, whereas D and trimming were derived from the DNA. The sample lists roughly 140,000 clones, around 80% seen once, with around 2.1% in the top ten. This clonotype was sampled from an older woman with acute or convalescent COVID-19. Sequenced material: peripheral blood. The chain combines TRBV6-5 with TRBJ2-7; the D gene is possibly TRBD1 (6 bases). The CDR3 nucleotides read TGTGCCAGCAGGCAACAGGGTTACGAGCAGTACTTC. Translated, it gives CASRQQGYEQYF.